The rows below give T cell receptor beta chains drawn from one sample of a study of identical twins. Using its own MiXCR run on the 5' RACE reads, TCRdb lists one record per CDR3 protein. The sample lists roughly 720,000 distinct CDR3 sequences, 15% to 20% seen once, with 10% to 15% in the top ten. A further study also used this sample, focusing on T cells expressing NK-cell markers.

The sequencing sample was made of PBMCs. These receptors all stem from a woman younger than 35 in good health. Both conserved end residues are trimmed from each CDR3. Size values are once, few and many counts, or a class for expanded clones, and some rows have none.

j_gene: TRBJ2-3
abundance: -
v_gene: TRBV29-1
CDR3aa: SVCLAGVTDTQY

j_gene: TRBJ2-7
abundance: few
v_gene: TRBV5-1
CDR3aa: ASSVLLSRAHEQY

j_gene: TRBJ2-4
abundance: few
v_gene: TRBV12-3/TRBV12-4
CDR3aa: ASSLKGPQY

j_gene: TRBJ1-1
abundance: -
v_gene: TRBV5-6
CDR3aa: ASSAKTGEVKNTEAF

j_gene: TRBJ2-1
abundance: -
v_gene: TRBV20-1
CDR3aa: SASEGLAYNEQF

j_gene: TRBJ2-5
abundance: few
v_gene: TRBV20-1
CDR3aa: SAPNRASGDGETQY

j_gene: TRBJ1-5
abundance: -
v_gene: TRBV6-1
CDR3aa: ASNREGNQPQH

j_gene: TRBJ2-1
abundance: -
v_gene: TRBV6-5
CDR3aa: ASSYTSGGTYNEQF

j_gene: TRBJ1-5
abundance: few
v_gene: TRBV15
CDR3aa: ATSRAGSNQPQH

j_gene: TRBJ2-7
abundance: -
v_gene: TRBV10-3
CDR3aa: AISVAGSGRYEQY

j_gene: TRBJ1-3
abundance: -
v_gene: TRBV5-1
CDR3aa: ASSSGLNTIY

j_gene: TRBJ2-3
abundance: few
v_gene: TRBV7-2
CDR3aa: ASSLGNSDLTDTQY

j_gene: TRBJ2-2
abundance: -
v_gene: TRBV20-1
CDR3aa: SASGNSGTGELF

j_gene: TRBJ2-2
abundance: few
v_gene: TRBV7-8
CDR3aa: AGKGGLRANTGELF

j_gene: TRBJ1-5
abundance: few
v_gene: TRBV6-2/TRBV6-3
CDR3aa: ASTQGQFNQPQH

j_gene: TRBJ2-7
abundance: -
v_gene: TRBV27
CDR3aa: ASSSRTGVDVEQY

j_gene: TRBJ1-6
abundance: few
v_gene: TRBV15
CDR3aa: ATSRQGNSPLH

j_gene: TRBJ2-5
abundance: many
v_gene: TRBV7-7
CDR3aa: ASSLGPLAGQETQY

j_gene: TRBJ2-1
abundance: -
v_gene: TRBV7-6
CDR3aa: ASSLASSEQF

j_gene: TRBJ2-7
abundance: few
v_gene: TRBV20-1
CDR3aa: SASPGQGSSYEQY

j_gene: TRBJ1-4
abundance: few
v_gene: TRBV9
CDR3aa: ASSSGTGIEKLF

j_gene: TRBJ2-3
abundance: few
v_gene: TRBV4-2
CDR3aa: ASSQDYLQRGGADTQY

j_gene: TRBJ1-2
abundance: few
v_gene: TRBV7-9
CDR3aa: ASSFELVNYGYT

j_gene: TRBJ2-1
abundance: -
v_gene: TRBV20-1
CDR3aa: CAKVRGTSRYNEQF

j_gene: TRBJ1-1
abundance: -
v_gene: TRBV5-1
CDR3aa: ASSSQTGGLSTEAF

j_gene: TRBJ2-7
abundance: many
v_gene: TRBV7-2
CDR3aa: ASSLVATSYEQY

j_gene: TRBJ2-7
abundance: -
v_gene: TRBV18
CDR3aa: ASSLDWGLPFYEQY